The T cell receptor beta chain under discussion was sequenced for a study of cytomegalovirus exposure and HLA in healthy donors. Study-wide results and caveats: Subsequent analysis found a tendency for first-cohort TCR clusters to co-occur within the 90 to 150 validation repertoires. The study recorded more than 150 TCR beta chains that were cytomegalovirus-associated.

Concerning this clone: Its antigen is not identified.

The CDR3 is 16 amino acids. The J segment lost 10 bases and the V segment lost 0 bases, leaving 10 bases of the junction unmatched. Looked up from germline, CDR1 is MRHNA and CDR2 is SNTAGT. Sequencing used immunoSEQ multiplex PCR; TCRdb keeps in-frame clones, though not all of them. The repertoire includes 150,000 to 200,000 clones, roughly 83% of them detected once, and more than 1.2% sits in the top ten. Specimen: PBMCs. The V call is TRBV6-4, the J call TRBJ2-1; 9 nucleotides line up with TRBD2. The receptor was derived from a young woman in good health and CMV-seronegative. CDR3 loop: CASSDSINSGSREQFF. DNA of the CDR3: TGTGCCAGCAGTGACTCAATTAATAGCGGGAGTAGGGAGCAGTTCTTC.